These 16 T cell receptor beta chains share one sample of origin, sequenced in a study of cytomegalovirus exposure and HLA in healthy donors (dated by TCRdb to the late 2010s). Preparation of the library involved the immunoSEQ multiplex PCR assay. For the multiplex PCR, a mixture combining 60 forward primers for TCR Vbeta segments and 13 reverse primers for TCR Jbeta segments was used. TCRdb limited this immuneACCESS table to in-frame rearrangements with V and J called. A share of clones is missing; checked studies link under half to unresolved V genes, and the rest is unexplained. This sample has fewer than 200,000 clones in its table, and around 69% of those were observed once. The ten largest make up more than 1.2% of the sample. The material sequenced was PBMCs. The receptors were sampled from a man aged 60 to 75 in good health and CMV-seronegative.

The rearrangement uses TRBV5-1 and TRBJ2-2, with 11 bases that match TRBD2. With V trimmed by 5 bases and J by 4 bases, 1 base remained unmatched. The CDR3 is 14 residues long. Germline-derived CDR1 and CDR2 are SGHRS and YFSETQ. The DNA for the CDR3 is TGCGCCAGCAGTAGCGGGGGGGGCACCGGGGAGCTGTTTTTT. Translation: CASSSGGGTGELFF.

The rearrangement joins TRBV6-5 to TRBJ2-2; 7 positions agree with TRBD1. J gave up 1 base and V 5 bases, and 4 bases lay outside the gene matches. Germline V gene lookup returns CDR1 MNHEY and CDR2 SVGAGI. This CDR3 is 15 amino acids long. The CDR3 DNA sequence: TGTGCCAGCAGTCCACGACAGGGGAACACCGGGGAGCTGTTTTTT. Residues: CASSPRQGNTGELFF.

The V and J genes are TRBV6-5 and TRBJ1-1; D uncertain. The CDR3 runs to 14 residues. The germline V and J ends were trimmed by 0 bases and 5 bases, with 10 bases remaining between them. In germline, CDR1 is MNHEY, CDR2 SVGAGI. CDR3 protein: CASSYSNRGTEAFF. CDR3 bases: TGTGCCAGCAGTTACTCGAACCGGGGAACTGAAGCTTTCTTT.

The rearrangement uses TRBV6-1 and TRBJ1-4; D gene uncertain. This CDR3 spans 13 amino acids. Germline CDR1 reads MNHNS; CDR2 reads SASEGT. V was cut by 4 bases and J by 6 bases, with 9 bases left in between. This CDR3 reads CASSGHRDEKLFF. Here the CDR3 DNA reads TGTGCCAGCAGTGGCCACAGAGATGAAAAACTGTTTTTT.

The CDR3 here is CSAGGGRSNEQYF. The CDR3 DNA follows: TGCAGCGCAGGCGGGGGGCGGTCTAACGAGCAGTACTTC. V usage is TRBV29-1 and J usage is TRBJ2-5; 8 positions agree with TRBD2. The assigned J gene may be wrong: the sequence end matches TRBJ2-7 better. CDR1 and CDR2 from the germline V gene are SQVTM and ANQGSEA. This CDR3 contains 13 residues.

The chain has TRBV25-1 and TRBJ2-3; 9 bases map to TRBD2. J gave up 3 bases and V 5 bases, and 9 bases lay outside the gene matches. This CDR3 spans 16 amino acids. Germline V gives CDR1 MGHDK, CDR2 SYGVNS. CDR3 DNA sequence: TGTGCCAGCAGTAATTGGGCGGGGGGGATAACAGATACGCAGTATTTT. Protein sequence: CASSNWAGGITDTQYF.

The J gene is TRBJ2-5, the V gene TRBV7-2; 12 bases are shared with TRBD2. The J segment lost 0 bases and the V segment lost 6 bases, leaving 8 bases of the junction unmatched. This CDR3 contains 17 residues. Germline V lookup: CDR1 SGHTA, CDR2 FQGNSA. The CDR3 loop reads CASSPSGGAGHQETQYF. The CDR3 DNA is TGTGCCAGCAGTCCTAGCGGGGGGGCCGGACACCAAGAGACCCAGTACTTC. Variable domain in full (rest from reference TRBV7-2 and TRBJ2-5): GAGVSQSPSNKVTEKGKDVELRCDPISGHTALYWYRQSLGQGLEFLIYFQGNSAPDKSGLPSDRFSAERTGGSVSTLTIQRTQQEDSAVYLCASSPSGGAGHQETQYFGPGTRLLVL.

The V call is TRBV9, the J call TRBJ1-1, with TRBD1 matching over 7 bases. The CDR3 consists of 14 residues. V was pared by 0 bases and J by 4 bases, with 3 bases of the junction left unmatched. The germline V gene encodes CDR1 SGDLS and CDR2 YYNGEE. CDR3 DNA sequence: TGTGCCAGCAGCGTAGAGGGGGCGGGCACTGAAGCTTTCTTT. Translation gives CASSVEGAGTEAFF.

This clone has only a few counts. The V gene is TRBV7-2, the J gene TRBJ1-2; D is possibly TRBD1 (6 bases). CDR1 and CDR2 (germline): SGHTA, FQGNSA. V shed 5 bases and J shed 6 bases, with 19 bases lying between them. The CDR3 extends over 15 amino acids. Written as DNA, the CDR3 is TGTGCCAGCAGCGACCGCAGCTACCAGGGGAATGGCTACACCTTC. It encodes CASSDRSYQGNGYTF.

The rearrangement uses TRBV7-8 and TRBJ1-2, with unresolved D. There are 13 residues in the CDR3. Germline CDR1 SGHVS, CDR2 FQNEAQ. Trimming stripped 5 bases from V and 5 bases from J, with 12 bases between. The CDR3 loop reads CASSLKVGYGYTF. The DNA for the CDR3 is TGTGCCAGCAGCCTTAAAGTCGGGTATGGCTACACCTTC.

J is TRBJ1-6 and V is TRBV11-3; D not resolved. V lost 5 bases and J lost 4, with 3 bases in between. The germline V gene has CDR1 SGHNT and CDR2 YENEEA. This CDR3 comprises 12 residues. The CDR3 sequence is CASSHYNSPLHF. In DNA, the CDR3 is TGTGCCAGCAGCCATTATAATTCACCCCTCCACTTT.

The chain is built from TRBV6-5 and TRBJ2-5; 9 bases line up with TRBD2. This CDR3 contains 15 residues. Germline values: CDR1 MNHEY, CDR2 SVGAGI. Germline trimming cut 6 bases from V and 2 bases from J; bases unmatched to any gene: 7. CDR3 residues: CASRATSGAQETQYF. The DNA for the CDR3 is TGTGCCAGCAGAGCGACTAGCGGTGCGCAAGAGACCCAGTACTTC.

The chain joins TRBV9 to TRBJ2-2; 9 nucleotides match TRBD1. V was clipped by 4 bases and J by 3 bases; unmatched bases: 4. CDR3 length equals 15 residues. Germline V gene lookup returns CDR1 SGDLS and CDR2 YYNGEE. The CDR3 DNA is TGTGCCAGCAGCAGGACAGGGGAAGACACCGGGGAGCTGTTTTTT. This codes for CASSRTGEDTGELFF.

This sequence joins TRBV23-1 and TRBJ2-2; possible D gene TRBD1, 5 bases. TRBV23-1 has ORF status, its function being uncertain. V was cut by 3 bases and J by 1 base, with 12 bases left in between. The CDR3 contains 16 residues. The CDR3 spells CASSQPRVLNTGELFF. CDR3 in DNA: TGCGCCAGCAGTCAGCCCAGGGTCCTGAACACCGGGGAGCTGTTTTTT.

Only a few counts were recorded for this clone. Other DNA sequences in this sample translate to the same CDR3. The V call is TRBV9, the J call TRBJ2-5; 11 bases map to TRBD2. Germline V gene sequence: CDR1 SGDLS, CDR2 YYNGEE. The trim removed 1 base at V and 4 bases at J, leaving 0 bases unmatched. CDR3 length: 14 amino acids. The CDR3 DNA reads TGTGCCAGCAGCGTAACTAGCGGGAGAGAGACCCAGTACTTC. It encodes CASSVTSGRETQYF.

The chain combines TRBV11-2 with TRBJ2-7, with D perhaps TRBD1 (5 bases). This CDR3 region has 14 residues. Between the trimmed V and J ends, which lost 3 bases and 3 bases, there was a span of 12 bases. Germline V lookup: CDR1 SGHAT, CDR2 FQNNGV. The DNA of the CDR3 is TGTGCCAGCAGCTTGGGGCAGGGTGGCTACGAGCAGTACTTC. Translation: CASSLGQGGYEQYF.